Following are 16 T cell receptor beta chains from one sample sequenced in a study of cytomegalovirus exposure and HLA in healthy donors. A multiplex PCR was run with 60 Vbeta primers and 13 Jbeta primers. This table comes from immunoSEQ multiplex PCR, and its TCRdb copy is limited to in-frame clones, with some not included. The sample yields around 110,000 clones, about four fifths seen once. Sequencing input: PBMCs. The receptors come from a man aged 30-40 years in good health and CMV-seropositive.

V and J are TRBV28 and TRBJ2-2, with TRBD1 matching over 8 bases. Germline V gene data show CDR1 as MDHEN and CDR2 as SYDVKM. The CDR3 totals 15 residues. V was clipped by 10 bases and J by 0 bases; unmatched bases: 7. Written as DNA, the CDR3 is TGTGCCATCGGGGACAGGCGTGCGAACACCGGGGAGCTGTTTTTT. Its protein product is CAIGDRRANTGELFF.

The genes are TRBV11-2 and TRBJ2-5; 13 nucleotides line up with TRBD2. CDR1 and CDR2 from the germline V gene are SGHAT and FQNNGV. J gave up 2 bases and V 1 base, and 1 base lay outside the gene matches. CDR3 length equals 16 residues. The CDR3 here is CASSLGGLAGQETQYF. CDR3 DNA: TGTGCCAGCAGCTTAGGGGGACTAGCGGGGCAAGAGACCCAGTACTTC.

The chain combines TRBV12-5 with TRBJ1-6; the D is unclear. The V gene's germline CDR1 is LGHNT and CDR2 FRNRAP. Trimming removed 2 bases at V and 10 bases at J, with 21 bases between. This CDR3 is built from 17 residues. CDR3 amino acids: CASGLRSRVYLESPLHF. For the CDR3, the DNA is TGTGCTAGTGGTTTGAGGTCGAGGGTCTACCTTGAGTCACCCCTCCACTTT. Filled out from reference TRBV12-5 and TRBJ1-6, the complete variable domain reads DARVTQTPRHKVTEMGQEVTMRCQPILGHNTVFWYRQTMMQGLELLAYFRNRAPLDDSGMPKDRFSAEMPDATLATLKIQPSEPRDSAVYFCASGLRSRVYLESPLHFGNGTRLTVT.

The rearrangement links TRBV5-1 to TRBJ2-3, with TRBD1 matching over 7 bases. V was clipped by 4 bases and J by 9 bases; unmatched bases: 11. CDR1 and CDR2 (germline): SGHRS, YFSETQ. The CDR3 runs 14 residues. This CDR3 reads CASSVIGTDETQYF. CDR3 nucleotides: TGCGCCAGCAGCGTAATTGGGACAGACGAGACGCAGTATTTT.

This sequence joins TRBV5-1 and TRBJ1-1; a weak D match, TRBD1 (6 bases). This CDR3 is built from 14 residues. Trimming stripped 0 bases from V and 10 bases from J, with 16 bases between. Looked up from germline, CDR1 is SGHRS and CDR2 is YFSETQ. As DNA, the CDR3 is TGCGCCAGCAGCTTGGATCCCAGGGGCCTCGTAGCTTTCTTT. Protein product: CASSLDPRGLVAFF.

This sequence joins TRBV2 and TRBJ2-1, with 7 bases lining up with TRBD2. Germline trimming cut 4 bases from V and 5 bases from J; bases unmatched to any gene: 11. The CDR3 consists of 16 residues. Germline values: CDR1 SNHLY, CDR2 FYNNEI. This CDR3 reads CASSVTRQRENNEQFF. The DNA for the CDR3 is TGTGCCAGCAGTGTGACCCGGCAGCGGGAAAACAATGAGCAGTTCTTC.

The J gene is TRBJ1-6, the V gene TRBV28; 10 bases map to TRBD1. The germline CDR1 and CDR2 sequences are MDHEN and SYDVKM. CDR3 length equals 14 residues. Trimming removed 6 bases from V and 8 bases from J; junction bases left unmatched: 4. CDR3: CASRTTGGHSPLHF. The CDR3, as DNA: TGTGCCAGCAGAACGACAGGGGGCCATTCACCCCTCCACTTT.

The chain joins TRBV2 to TRBJ2-1; 10 bases fit TRBD1. The germline V gene has CDR1 SNHLY and CDR2 FYNNEI. This CDR3 region has 14 residues. J lost 7 bases, V lost 4 bases, and 4 bases had no gene match. The CDR3 loop is CASSGMGQGNEQFF. In DNA form, the CDR3 reads TGTGCCAGCAGTGGGATGGGACAGGGGAATGAGCAGTTCTTC. The full variable domain, in which reference TRBV2 and TRBJ2-1 provide the parts outside the CDR3, is EPEVTQTPSHQVTQMGQEVILRCVPISNHLYFYWYRQILGQKVEFLVSFYNNEISEKSEIFDDQFSVERPDGSNFTLKIRSTKLEDSAMYFCASSGMGQGNEQFFGPGTRLTVL.

V usage is TRBV6-1 and J usage is TRBJ2-7, with 12 bases matching TRBD1. V trimming: 8 bases; J trimming: 7 bases; junction bases outside the gene matches: 6. CDR3 length: 13 amino acids. The germline V gene encodes CDR1 MNHNS and CDR2 SASEGT. CDR3 region: CASHRDRGREQYF. Here the CDR3 DNA reads TGTGCCAGCCACCGGGACAGGGGGCGAGAGCAGTACTTC.

The chain combines TRBV28 with TRBJ2-7; 7 positions agree with TRBD2. J was trimmed by 4 bases and V by 6 bases; bases with no gene match: 12. The CDR3 has 15 residues. Germline CDR1 MDHEN, CDR2 SYDVKM. DNA of the CDR3: TGTGCCAGCAGACCACCCGGGGAGGGGAATTACGAGCAGTACTTC. Amino acids: CASRPPGEGNYEQYF.

In its sample, this clone was seen once. This rearrangement joins TRBV7-6 to TRBJ2-1; 13 bases align to TRBD2. Germline CDR1 reads SGHVS; CDR2 reads FNYEAQ. Trimming cost V 6 bases and J 8 bases; bases outside gene matches: 7. The CDR3 is 15 residues long. The CDR3 sequence is CASRRGTSGVYEQFF. CDR3 DNA: TGTGCCAGCAGGCGTGGGACTAGCGGGGTCTATGAGCAGTTCTTC.

The chain is built from TRBV29-1 and TRBJ2-3, with 8 nucleotides matching TRBD1. CDR1 SQVTM and CDR2 ANQGSEA come from the germline V gene. V lost 6 bases and J lost 1; bases outside the gene matches: 3. The CDR3 has 13 residues. The CDR3, as DNA: TGCAGCGTCGGACAGGGAGGCACAGATACGCAGTATTTT. It yields the protein CSVGQGGTDTQYF.

This sequence joins TRBV27 and TRBJ1-1; D is unclear. The CDR3 has 14 amino acids. Trimming left V 1 base short and J 4 bases short, with 10 bases between. From germline, CDR1 is MNHEY and CDR2 SMNVEV (reference sequence). In DNA form, the CDR3 reads TGTGCCAGCAGTTTATATGGGAGGAGCACTGAAGCTTTCTTT. The encoded protein is CASSLYGRSTEAFF.

V and J are TRBV15 and TRBJ1-1, with 7 bases lining up with TRBD1. Trimming removed 4 bases from V and 8 bases from J; junction bases left unmatched: 10. This CDR3 region has 14 residues. Germline assignment: CDR1 LNHNV and CDR2 YYDKDF (reference sequence). CDR3 nucleotide sequence: TGTGCCACCAGCACCCCTACAGGGGTCGCCGAAGCTTTCTTT. This translates into CATSTPTGVAEAFF.

This chain connects TRBV2 to TRBJ1-5, with 10 bases matching TRBD1. The CDR3 covers 15 residues. Trimming removed 3 bases from V and 7 bases from J; junction bases left unmatched: 6. Per germline, CDR1 SNHLY and CDR2 FYNNEI. CDR3 protein: CASSEETGGRQPQHF. The CDR3 DNA sequence: TGTGCCAGCAGTGAGGAGACAGGGGGCCGGCAGCCCCAGCATTTT.

The V and J genes are TRBV28 and TRBJ1-1; no firm D call. Trimming left V 6 bases short and J 0 bases short, with 17 bases between. From germline, CDR1 is MDHEN and CDR2 SYDVKM. This CDR3 region has 16 residues. CDR3 nucleotide sequence: TGTGCCAGCAGCTTTCTTCATGCCTCTATGAACACTGAAGCTTTCTTT. Amino acids: CASSFLHASMNTEAFF. Supplemented by reference TRBV28 and TRBJ1-1, the full variable domain reads DVKVTQSSRYLVKRTGEKVFLECVQDMDHENMFWYRQDPGLGLRLIYFSYDVKMKEKGDIPEGYSVSREKKERFSLILESASTNQTSMYLCASSFLHASMNTEAFFGQGTRLTVV.